The entry below describes one T cell receptor (beta chain). The antigen is unknown. These data come from a study of cytomegalovirus exposure and HLA in healthy donors. Study-wide results and limits: Productive status was seen about 90% or about 30% of the time for most TCR beta V segments in an earlier analysis.

Trimming removed 0 bases from V and 7 bases from J; junction bases left unmatched: 8. The CDR3 has 15 residues. Germline V gene sequence: CDR1 ENHRY, CDR2 SYGVKD. The PCR made use of 60 Vbeta and 13 Jbeta primers. TCRdb keeps only in-frame clones here, not all; method: immunoSEQ multiplex PCR. The sample has some 160,000 clones; 80% are singletons. Sequencing was performed on PBMCs. The sequence came from a male donor in good health and CMV-seropositive. The chain is built from TRBV10-3 and TRBJ1-2; TRBD1 aligns across 7 bases. The CDR3: CAISESKGALSGYTF. The CDR3 DNA reads TGTGCCATCAGTGAGTCAAAGGGGGCGCTCAGTGGCTACACCTTC.